These 14 T cell receptor beta chains originate from one sample sequenced in a study of blood T cell repertoires in COVID-19. Profiled with immunoSEQ multiplex PCR; TCRdb holds only in-frame clones, not every one. The top ten hold roughly 8.5% of the sample, which has about 480,000 clones, approximately 90% seen once. The sample taken for sequencing was PBMCs or T cells enriched from blood (not recorded which). The receptors stem from a woman aged 60 to 75 who had recovered from COVID-19.

The chain employs TRBV6-6 and TRBJ1-1; D possibly corresponds to TRBD1 (6 bases). Trimming stripped 5 bases from V and 3 bases from J, with 13 bases between. This CDR3 region has 14 residues. From germline, CDR1 is MNHNY and CDR2 SVGAGI (reference sequence). CDR3 sequence (DNA): TGTGCCAGCAGTGGGGGGAGGGGGTACACTGAAGCTTTCTTT. This gives the protein CASSGGRGYTEAFF.

The chain uses TRBV27 and TRBJ1-1; no clear D. V shed 4 bases and J shed 0 bases, with 6 bases lying between them. The germline V gene encodes CDR1 MNHEY and CDR2 SMNVEV (reference sequence). This CDR3 is 13 amino acids long. The CDR3 protein is CASSYGMNTEAFF. CDR3 in DNA: TGTGCCAGCAGTTATGGCATGAACACTGAAGCTTTCTTT.

The chain carries TRBV7-8 and TRBJ2-5, with D perhaps TRBD1 (6 bases). This CDR3 has 14 amino acids. Germline lookup yields CDR1 SGHVS and CDR2 FQNEAQ. The V gene lost 6 bases and the J gene lost 2 bases, with 13 bases spanning the gap. The CDR3 region has the DNA TGTGCCAGCAGACCTGACAGGCGGCAAGAGACCCAGTACTTC. The encoded protein is CASRPDRRQETQYF.

V is TRBV18 and J is TRBJ1-5; TRBD1 might be the D (6 bases). CDR1 and CDR2 from the germline V gene are KGHSH and LQKENI. The CDR3 is made up of 13 amino acids. V shed 6 bases and J shed 9 bases, with 15 bases lying between them. DNA for the CDR3: TGTGCCAGCTCGGACGACAGGTCCCGGCCCCAGCATTTT. This translates into CASSDDRSRPQHF.

CDR3 in DNA: TGTGCCAGCAGCCCCTCCGCGAACACCGGGGAGCTGTTTTTT. Its protein product is CASSPSANTGELFF. The rearrangement joins TRBV9 to TRBJ2-2; D is ambiguous. Trimming left V 4 bases short and J 0 bases short, with 7 bases between. Germline values: CDR1 SGDLS, CDR2 YYNGEE. This CDR3 is built from 14 residues.

This clone was seen only once. This chain's CDR3 is CASSQDNSYGYTF. The DNA for the CDR3 is TGCGCCAGCAGCCAGGACAACTCCTATGGCTACACCTTC. The chain uses TRBV5-1 and TRBJ1-2, with a tentative D call TRBD1 (5 bases). V lost 4 bases, J lost 4 bases, and 11 bases lay in between. Per germline, CDR1 SGHRS and CDR2 YFSETQ. The CDR3 totals 13 residues.

In DNA form, the CDR3 reads TGTGCCAGCAGCTTAAACCGGGGAAACACCATATATTTT. Translating gives CASSLNRGNTIYF. The J gene is TRBJ1-3, the V gene TRBV11-2, with unresolved D. V was pared by 2 bases and J by 4 bases, with 6 bases between. CDR1 SGHAT and CDR2 FQNNGV come from the germline V gene. The CDR3 consists of 13 residues.

V gene TRBV3-1 (or the pseudogene TRBV3-2) combines with J gene TRBJ2-7, with a possible D match to TRBD2 (6 bases). CDR1 and CDR2 from the germline V gene are LGHDT and YNNKEL (reference sequence). The length of the CDR3 is 11 residues. The germline V and J ends were trimmed by 4 bases and 6 bases, with 7 bases remaining between them. CDR3 protein: CASSLGGEQYF. As DNA, the CDR3 is TGTGCCAGCAGCCTCGGGGGCGAGCAGTACTTC.

The CDR3 loop is CASRHAGAENSPLHF. CDR3 nucleotides: TGTGCCAGCAGGCACGCGGGGGCCGAGAATTCACCCCTCCACTTT. This chain uses TRBV6-5 with TRBJ1-6, with a tentative D call TRBD1 (6 bases). Germline CDR1 reads MNHEY; CDR2 reads SVGAGI. The CDR3 has 15 amino acids. V was trimmed by 6 bases and J by 7 bases, leaving 16 bases between them.

CDR3 region: CASSIGMRRSYNEQFF. DNA for the CDR3: TGTGCCAGTAGTATCGGGATGAGACGTTCCTACAATGAGCAGTTCTTC. The chain has TRBV19 and TRBJ2-1; a weak D match, TRBD2 (5 bases). Germline CDR1 reads LNHDA; CDR2 reads SQIVND (reference sequence). This CDR3 is 16 amino acids long. Trimming took off 3 bases at V and 1 base at J, with 13 bases between the two ends.

The genes are TRBV11-2 and TRBJ2-4; TRBD1 matches at 8 bases. The trim removed 0 bases at V and 0 bases at J, leaving 13 bases unmatched. Germline CDR1 is SGHAT and CDR2 is FQNNGV. This CDR3 contains 20 residues. In DNA form, the CDR3 reads TGTGCCAGCAGCTTAGACTGGACAGGGAAAGCGCAACTAGCCAAAAACATTCAGTACTTC. This gives the protein CASSLDWTGKAQLAKNIQYF.

This clone came up once. The chain has TRBV5-4 and TRBJ2-1; TRBD1 is a possible D gene (5 bases). Between the trimmed V and J ends, which lost 2 bases and 2 bases, there was a span of 11 bases. Germline V CDR1 and CDR2: SGHNT, YYREEE (reference sequence). CDR3 length equals 15 residues. CDR3 nucleotides: TGTGCCAGCAGCTTAATCAGGGCCCCCTACAATGAGCAGTTCTTC. As protein: CASSLIRAPYNEQFF.

This chain connects TRBV9 to TRBJ2-1, with 12 nucleotides matching TRBD2. This CDR3 spans 15 amino acids. The V gene's germline CDR1 is SGDLS and CDR2 YYNGEE. V gave up 4 bases and J gave up 3 bases; unmatched junction bases: 2. The CDR3 here is CASSPSGGDYNEQFF. CDR3 in DNA: TGTGCCAGCAGCCCTAGCGGGGGGGACTACAATGAGCAGTTCTTC.

The rearrangement joins TRBV7-9 to TRBJ2-7; possible D gene TRBD1, 5 bases. The CDR3 runs 13 residues. With 6 bases removed from V and 3 bases from J, the gap between germline ends came to 12 bases. The germline CDR1 and CDR2 sequences are SEHNR and FQNEAQ (reference sequence). The CDR3 protein is CASSLDSYYEQYF. In DNA, the CDR3 is TGTGCCAGCAGTCTTGACAGCTACTACGAGCAGTACTTC.